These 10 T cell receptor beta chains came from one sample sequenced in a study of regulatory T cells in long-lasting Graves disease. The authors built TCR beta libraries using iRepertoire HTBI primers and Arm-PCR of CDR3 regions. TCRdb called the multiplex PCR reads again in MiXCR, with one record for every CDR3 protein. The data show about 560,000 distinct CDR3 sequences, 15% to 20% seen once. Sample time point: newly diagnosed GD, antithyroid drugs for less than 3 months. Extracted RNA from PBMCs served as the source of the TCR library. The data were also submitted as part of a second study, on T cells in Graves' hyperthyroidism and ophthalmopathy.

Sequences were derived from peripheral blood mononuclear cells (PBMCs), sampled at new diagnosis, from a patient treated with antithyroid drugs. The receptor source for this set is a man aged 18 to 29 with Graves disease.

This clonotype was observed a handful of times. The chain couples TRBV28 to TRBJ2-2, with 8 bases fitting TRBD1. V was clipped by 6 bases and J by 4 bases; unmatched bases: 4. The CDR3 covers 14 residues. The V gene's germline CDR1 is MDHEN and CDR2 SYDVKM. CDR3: CASRLTGGTGELFF. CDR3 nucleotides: TGTGCCAGCAGGTTAACAGGGGGCACCGGGGAGCTGTTTTTT. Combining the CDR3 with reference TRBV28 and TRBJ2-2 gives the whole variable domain DVKVTQSSRYLVKRTGEKVFLECVQDMDHENMFWYRQDPGLGLRLIYFSYDVKMKEKGDIPEGYSVSREKKERFSLILESASTNQTSMYLCASRLTGGTGELFFGEGSRLTVL.

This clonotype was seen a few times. CDR3 region: CASSSRPSSGTDTQYF. CDR3 DNA: TGTGCCAGCAGCTCCCGTCCCTCAAGCGGCACAGATACGCAGTATTTT. The rearrangement uses TRBV9 and TRBJ2-3; the D is unclear. V shed 4 bases and J shed 1 base, with 16 bases lying between them. Germline CDR1 is SGDLS and CDR2 is YYNGEE. The CDR3 has 16 amino acids.

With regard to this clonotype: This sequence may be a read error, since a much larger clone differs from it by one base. CDR3 bases: TGTGCCGGCAGTGAATTTGGGGGCGCGGCCACTGAAGCTTTCTTT. It codes for CAGSEFGGAATEAFF. This rearrangement joins TRBV6-1 to TRBJ1-1; D is possibly TRBD1 (6 bases). The CDR3 sequence is 15 residues long. Germline-derived CDR1 and CDR2 are MNHNS and SASEGT.

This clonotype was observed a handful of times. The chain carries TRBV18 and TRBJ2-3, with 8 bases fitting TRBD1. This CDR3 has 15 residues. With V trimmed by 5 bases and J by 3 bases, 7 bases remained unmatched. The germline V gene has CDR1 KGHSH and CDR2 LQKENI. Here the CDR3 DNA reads TGTGCCAGCTCAGATCGACAGGGGCGTACAGATACGCAGTATTTT. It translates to CASSDRQGRTDTQYF.

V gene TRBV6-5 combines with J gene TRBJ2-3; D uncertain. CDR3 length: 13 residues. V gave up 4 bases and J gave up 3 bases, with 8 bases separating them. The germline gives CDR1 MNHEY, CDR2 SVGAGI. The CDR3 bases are TGTGCCAGCAGTTTCAAGCGAACAGATACGCAGTATTTT. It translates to CASSFKRTDTQYF.

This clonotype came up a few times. The CDR3 spells CSARGGGRSEQYF. The CDR3 DNA reads as TGCAGTGCTAGGGGGGGGGGGAGATCCGAGCAGTACTTC. V is TRBV20-1 and J is TRBJ2-7; 7 bases are shared with TRBD2. Trimming took 3 bases from V and 6 from J; bases not matched to a gene: 8. The CDR3 loop spans 13 amino acids. Germline V gene sequence: CDR1 DFQATT, CDR2 SNEGSKA (reference sequence).

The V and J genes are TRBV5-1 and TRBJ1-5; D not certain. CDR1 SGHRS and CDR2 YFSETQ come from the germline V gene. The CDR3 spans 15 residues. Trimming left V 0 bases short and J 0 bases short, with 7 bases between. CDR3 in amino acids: CASSLGEASNQPQHF. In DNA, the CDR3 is TGCGCCAGCAGCTTGGGGGAGGCTAGCAATCAGCCCCAGCATTTT. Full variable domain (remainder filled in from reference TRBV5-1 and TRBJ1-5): KAGVTQTPRYLIKTRGQQVTLSCSPISGHRSVSWYQQTPGQGLQFLFEYFSETQRNKGNFPGRFSGRQFSNSRSEMNVSTLELGDSALYLCASSLGEASNQPQHFGDGTRLSIL.

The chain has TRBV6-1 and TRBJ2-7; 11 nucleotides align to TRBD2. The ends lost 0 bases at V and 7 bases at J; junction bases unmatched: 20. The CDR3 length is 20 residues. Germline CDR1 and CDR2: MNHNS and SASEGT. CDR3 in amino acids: CASSEALTSGSWGAWEEQYF. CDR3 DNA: TGTGCCAGCAGTGAAGCGCTTACTAGCGGGAGTTGGGGGGCTTGGGAAGAGCAGTACTTC.

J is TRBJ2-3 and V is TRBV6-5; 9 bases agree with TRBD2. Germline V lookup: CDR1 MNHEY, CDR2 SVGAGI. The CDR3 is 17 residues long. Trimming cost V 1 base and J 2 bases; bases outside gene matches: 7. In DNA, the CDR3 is TGTGCCAGCAGTTACTTGTTCACTAGCGGGCACACAGATACGCAGTATTTT. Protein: CASSYLFTSGHTDTQYF.

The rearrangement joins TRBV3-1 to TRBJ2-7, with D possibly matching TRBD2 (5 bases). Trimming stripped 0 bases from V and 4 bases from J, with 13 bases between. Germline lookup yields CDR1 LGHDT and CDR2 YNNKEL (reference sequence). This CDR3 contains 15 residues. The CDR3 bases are TGTGCCAGCAGCCAAGACGAGGGAATAAGATACGAGCAGTACTTC. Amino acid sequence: CASSQDEGIRYEQYF.